The 27 T cell receptor beta chains below were found in one sample sequenced in a study of blood T cells in healthy people across ages (dated by TCRdb to the mid-2010s). Libraries were built with 5' RACE. The reads were generated on an Illumina HiSeq 2500. The second PCR ran for about 6 to 11 cycles and used a J-beta primer mix along with a sample-barcoded 5' primer. The public reads were reprocessed in TCRdb via fastp at Q25 and MiXCR, keeping in-frame beta chains. Each entry merges the rows of one CDR3 protein and shows their most common DNA and genes. The sample has 550,000 to 700,000 distinct CDR3 sequences on record, about 26% of them singletons. The ten largest clones take up around 18% of the sample. The source material was blood. The receptors here all came from a woman in her 70s in good health.

The rearrangement links TRBV6-4 to TRBJ1-2; TRBD1 matches 7 bases. CDR3 length: 17 residues. Germline loops: CDR1 MRHNA, CDR2 SNTAGT. Unmatched junction bases numbered 10, after V lost 1 base and J lost 2 bases. The CDR3 DNA reads TGTGCCAGCAGTGACTTTCCGGGACAGCCAACCAACTATGGCTACACCTTC. Protein: CASSDFPGQPTNYGYTF.

This clonotype was recorded a few times. J is TRBJ2-3 and V is TRBV6-1; D is ambiguous. The V end lost 4 bases, the J end lost 7 bases, and 9 bases lay between the germline ends. The CDR3 loop spans 12 amino acids. Germline CDR1 and CDR2: MNHNS and SASEGT. CDR3 loop: CASSGAFYTQYF. In nucleotides, the CDR3 is TGTGCCAGCAGTGGGGCGTTCTATACGCAGTATTTT.

This sequence joins TRBV19 and TRBJ1-1; D may be TRBD1 (6 bases). CDR1 and CDR2 from the germline V gene are LNHDA and SQIVND (reference sequence). This CDR3 is 17 amino acids long. Trimming removed 3 bases from V and 1 base from J, with 18 bases in between. CDR3 loop: CASSMGALVTPNTEAFF. CDR3 DNA sequence: TGTGCCAGTAGTATGGGGGCCTTAGTAACCCCGAACACTGAAGCTTTCTTT.

This clonotype was observed at least ten times. The CDR3 loop is CASSLRSGREAGANVLTF. DNA of the CDR3: TGTGCCAGCAGCTTAAGATCCGGCAGGGAGGCTGGGGCCAACGTCCTGACTTTC. The V gene is TRBV7-2, the J gene TRBJ2-6; the D gene is possibly TRBD2 (6 bases). The CDR3 contains 18 residues. Per the germline V gene, CDR1 is SGHTA and CDR2 is FQGNSA. V gave up 2 bases and J gave up 2 bases, with 16 bases separating them. The full variable domain, completed using reference TRBV7-2 and TRBJ2-6, is GAGVSQSPSNKVTEKGKDVELRCDPISGHTALYWYRQSLGQGLEFLIYFQGNSAPDKSGLPSDRFSAERTGGSVSTLTIQRTQQEDSAVYLCASSLRSGREAGANVLTFGAGSRLTVL.

The V call is TRBV28, the J call TRBJ2-5; D possibly corresponds to TRBD1 (5 bases). Gene TRBJ2-7 matches the end of the DNA better, so the J call may be wrong. Germline V CDR1 and CDR2: MDHEN, SYDVKM. The CDR3 length is 13 residues. CDR3 amino acids: CASSLVGDYEQYF. Here the CDR3 DNA reads TGTGCCAGCAGTTTGGTAGGGGACTACGAGCAGTACTTC.

This rearrangement joins TRBV7-3 to TRBJ1-2, with 7 bases fitting TRBD1. Germline loops: CDR1 SGHTA, CDR2 FQGTGA. V lost 2 bases, J lost 4 bases, and 4 bases stayed unmatched. This CDR3 contains 14 residues. The CDR3 region is CASSLRTGRYGYTF. As DNA, the CDR3 is TGTGCCAGCAGCTTACGGACAGGCCGCTATGGCTACACCTTC.

The V call is TRBV5-1, the J call TRBJ1-4, with no clear D. Deletions cut 0 bases from V and 4 bases from J, with 10 bases between. Per germline, CDR1 SGHRS and CDR2 YFSETQ. The CDR3 covers 15 residues. Here the CDR3 DNA reads TGCGCCAGCAGCTTGGAGGACCGTGTTAATGAAAAACTGTTTTTT. Its translation is CASSLEDRVNEKLFF.

This rearrangement joins TRBV2 to TRBJ1-5; 7 bases agree with TRBD1. CDR1 is SNHLY and CDR2 is FYNNEI in the germline V gene. This CDR3 spans 15 amino acids. After removal of 2 bases from V and 4 bases from J, the junction contained 5 bases not matched to a gene. CDR3 amino acids: CASSENRQGNQPQHF. CDR3 sequence (DNA): TGTGCCAGCAGTGAAAATAGACAGGGAAATCAGCCCCAGCATTTT. The full variable domain, its missing parts supplied by reference TRBV2 and TRBJ1-5, is EPEVTQTPSHQVTQMGQEVILRCVPISNHLYFYWYRQILGQKVEFLVSFYNNEISEKSEIFDDQFSVERPDGSNFTLKIRSTKLEDSAMYFCASSENRQGNQPQHFGDGTRLSIL.

The chain combines TRBV5-1 with TRBJ2-2; possible D gene TRBD1, 6 bases. The CDR3 length is 16 residues. V was pared by 4 bases and J by 3 bases, with 16 bases between. CDR1 SGHRS and CDR2 YFSETQ come from the germline V gene. The CDR3 protein is CASSHEQGVDTGELFF. The CDR3 DNA is TGCGCCAGCAGCCACGAACAGGGAGTGGACACCGGGGAGCTGTTTTTT. The full variable domain, completed using reference TRBV5-1 and TRBJ2-2, is KAGVTQTPRYLIKTRGQQVTLSCSPISGHRSVSWYQQTPGQGLQFLFEYFSETQRNKGNFPGRFSGRQFSNSRSEMNVSTLELGDSALYLCASSHEQGVDTGELFFGEGSRLTVL.

The chain uses TRBV20-1 and TRBJ1-6; possible D gene TRBD1, 6 bases. CDR3 size: 16 residues. The ends were cut back, 1 base at V and 5 bases at J, with 15 bases in the middle. The germline gives CDR1 DFQATT, CDR2 SNEGSKA (reference sequence). The CDR3 nucleotides are TGCAGTGCTAGAGTAGTGTTGGGACATAATAATTCACCCCTCCACTTT. The encoded protein is CSARVVLGHNNSPLHF.

The V and J genes are TRBV19 and TRBJ2-1; maybe TRBD1 (6 bases). In germline, CDR1 is LNHDA, CDR2 SQIVND (reference sequence). CDR3 size: 15 residues. Trimming took off 6 bases at V and 0 bases at J, with 12 bases between the two ends. The CDR3 DNA sequence: TGTGCCAGTAGCATTACAGGGAGCTCCTACAATGAGCAGTTCTTC. It yields the protein CASSITGSSYNEQFF. Variable domain in full (rest from reference TRBV19 and TRBJ2-1): DGGITQSPKYLFRKEGQNVTLSCEQNLNHDAMYWYRQDPGQGLRLIYYSQIVNDFQKGDIAEGYSVSREKKESFPLTVTSAQKNPTAFYLCASSITGSSYNEQFFGPGTRLTVL.

A single count supports this clonotype. J is TRBJ2-5 and V is TRBV7-9; possible D gene TRBD2, 5 bases. The V gene lost 1 base and the J gene lost 6 bases, with 9 bases spanning the gap. This CDR3 region has 13 residues. CDR1 and CDR2 (germline): SEHNR, FQNEAQ (reference sequence). CDR3 amino acids: CASSLVLGKTQYF. CDR3 coding DNA: TGTGCCAGCAGCTTAGTTCTCGGGAAGACCCAGTACTTC. The complete variable domain, with remaining parts taken from reference TRBV7-9 and TRBJ2-5, reads DTGVSQNPRHKITKRGQNVTFRCDPISEHNRLYWYRQTLGQGPEFLTYFQNEAQLEKSRLLSDRFSAERPKGSFSTLEIQRTEQGDSAMYLCASSLVLGKTQYFGPGTRLLVL.

This clonotype was seen a few times. Germline is not matched at one junction end, which may reflect a read error. This rearrangement joins TRBV6-1 to TRBJ2-1; TRBD2 agrees at 10 bases. The CDR3 contains 16 residues. Germline lookup yields CDR1 MNHNS and CDR2 SASEGT. CDR3 amino acids: CASSDPSGGPYNEQSF. In DNA form, the CDR3 reads TGTGCCAGCAGTGACCCTAGCGGGGGCCCTTACAATGAGCAGTCCTTC.

This chain connects TRBV11-3 to TRBJ1-2; D call uncertain. Trimming stripped 5 bases from V and 2 bases from J, with 9 bases between. The CDR3 spans 13 residues. Looked up from germline, CDR1 is SGHNT and CDR2 is YENEEA. The CDR3: CASSPYGNYGYTF. CDR3 in DNA: TGTGCCAGCAGCCCATACGGAAACTATGGCTACACCTTC.

The chain carries TRBV5-1 and TRBJ1-2; TRBD1 agrees at 9 bases. CDR3 size: 15 residues. Germline CDR1 is SGHRS and CDR2 is YFSETQ. The ends lost 0 bases at V and 6 bases at J; junction bases unmatched: 6. This chain's CDR3 is CASSLATGQGDGYTF. CDR3 DNA sequence: TGCGCCAGCAGCTTGGCCACGGGACAGGGCGATGGCTACACCTTC.

The rearrangement links TRBV3-1 to TRBJ1-2; D is undetermined. Trimming removed 1 base at V and 5 bases at J, with 5 bases between. CDR3 length: 12 amino acids. Germline V CDR1 and CDR2: LGHDT, YNNKEL (reference sequence). The CDR3 spells CASSQVKYGYTF. The CDR3, as DNA: TGTGCCAGCAGCCAAGTTAAGTATGGCTACACCTTC.

As for this clonotype: One end of the junction fails to match germline, which may point to a read error. The CDR3 coding sequence is TGTGCCAGCAGCTTAGCCCTCGTGATGAGGAACGGGGGGCTGTTTTTT. It is translated as CASSLALVMRNGGLFF. This rearrangement joins TRBV7-2 to TRBJ2-2; TRBD2 is a possible D gene (6 bases). Germline V lookup: CDR1 SGHTA, CDR2 FQGNSA. The CDR3 has 16 amino acids.

In its sample, this clonotype was seen once. This rearrangement joins TRBV27 to TRBJ2-7; D possibly corresponds to TRBD2 (5 bases). CDR1 MNHEY and CDR2 SMNVEV come from the germline V gene (reference sequence). The germline V and J ends were trimmed by 3 bases and 6 bases, with 12 bases remaining between them. CDR3 length equals 13 residues. The CDR3 region is CASSFAKGSEQYF. The CDR3 bases are TGTGCCAGCAGTTTTGCTAAAGGGAGCGAGCAGTACTTC.

The chain couples TRBV5-1 to TRBJ2-1; weak D call: TRBD1 (6 bases). Germline V CDR1 and CDR2: SGHRS, YFSETQ. This CDR3 contains 17 residues. Trimming removed 3 bases from V and 2 bases from J, with 18 bases in between. CDR3 nucleotides: TGCGCCAGCAGCTCTAACCTTCAGGGGTCGGCCTACAATGAGCAGTTCTTC. It translates to CASSSNLQGSAYNEQFF.

This clonotype was counted only a few times. The chain links TRBV4-3 to TRBJ2-6; D is unclear. The V and J ends lost 0 bases and 4 bases respectively, with 13 bases between them. CDR1 is LGHNA and CDR2 is YSLEER in the germline V gene. The CDR3 is made up of 17 amino acids. CDR3: CASSQDSSGYGANVLTF. CDR3 nucleotides: TGCGCCAGCAGCCAAGACTCGAGTGGGTACGGGGCCAACGTCCTGACTTTC.

The chain combines TRBV20-1 with TRBJ1-1; 8 bases are shared with TRBD1. CDR1 DFQATT and CDR2 SNEGSKA come from the germline V gene (reference sequence). This CDR3 has 14 residues. With 5 bases clipped from V and 7 bases from J, the junction kept 12 bases outside the gene matches. CDR3 sequence: CSALTVQGVGEAFF. For the CDR3, the DNA is TGCAGTGCTTTGACCGTACAGGGGGTGGGTGAAGCTTTCTTT.

This clonotype was counted between two and nine times. A much larger clonotype is one base distant, so this may be a read error. The chain uses TRBV29-1 and TRBJ2-5, with TRBD1 identical over 8 bases. The CDR3 totals 14 residues. V shed 6 bases and J 3 bases; nucleotides not matched to a gene: 9. In germline, CDR1 is SQVTM, CDR2 ANQGSEA. The CDR3 protein is CSVDPQTGEETQYF. CDR3 bases: TGCAGCGTAGACCCACAGACAGGGGAAGAGACCCAGTACTTC.

V is TRBV7-6 and J is TRBJ2-1; TRBD1 matches 9 bases. The germline gives CDR1 SGHVS, CDR2 FNYEAQ. This CDR3 comprises 14 residues. The V and J ends lost 3 bases and 8 bases, in that order; junction bases with no gene match: 5. CDR3 protein: CASSLGTGPDEQFF. The CDR3 DNA reads TGTGCCAGCAGCTTGGGGACAGGGCCGGATGAGCAGTTCTTC.

The rearrangement links TRBV7-2 to TRBJ1-5; 9 positions match TRBD1. The CDR3 has 16 amino acids. The germline V gene has CDR1 SGHTA and CDR2 FQGNSA. V was clipped by 5 bases and J by 7 bases; unmatched bases: 12. The CDR3 bases are TGTGCCAGCAGCCCGAGGTTGGGACAGGGATCACAGCCCCAGCATTTT. This encodes CASSPRLGQGSQPQHF.

V usage is TRBV7-2 and J usage is TRBJ2-1; the D gene is possibly TRBD2 (7 bases). The CDR3 consists of 18 residues. CDR1 SGHTA and CDR2 FQGNSA come from the germline V gene. V was pared by 1 base and J by 1 base, with 17 bases between. CDR3 in DNA: TGTGCCAGCAGCTTAGGGCCGGGCGGGGGCCGATCCTACAATGAGCAGTTCTTC. Its translation is CASSLGPGGGRSYNEQFF.

The chain uses TRBV5-1 and TRBJ1-1; 7 nucleotides agree with TRBD1. This CDR3 has 15 amino acids. With 0 bases clipped from V and 1 base from J, the junction kept 3 bases outside the gene matches. The germline V gene has CDR1 SGHRS and CDR2 YFSETQ. CDR3 residues: CASSLEPGGNTEAFF. CDR3 in DNA: TGCGCCAGCAGCTTGGAGCCAGGGGGGAACACTGAAGCTTTCTTT.

V usage is TRBV12-3 or TRBV12-4 and J usage is TRBJ1-6; D call uncertain. The CDR3 covers 13 residues. V lost 4 bases to trimming and J lost 6 bases, with 7 bases between them. CDR3 loop: CASSSYGNSPLHF. The CDR3 coding sequence is TGTGCCAGCAGTTCGTACGGTAATTCACCCCTCCACTTT.